This TCR beta chain was recorded in a study of liver allograft versus peripheral blood T cells. For the study at large: The authors compared T cell receptor repertoires in transplanted livers with those in the peripheral blood of recipients.

The germline gives CDR1 MDHEN, CDR2 SYDVKM. The CDR3 has 18 amino acids. The V gene end was trimmed by 7 bases and the J gene end by 9 bases; junction bases not matched to a gene: 23. This clonotype is classed as medium-sized. TCRdb analysed the reads with MiXCR anew, one entry per CDR3 protein. The sample holds roughly 4,000 distinct CDR3 sequences, about 16% seen once. This receptor was taken from a human patient who had a liver transplant. Some of the T cells might come from the graft donor. V is TRBV28 and J is TRBJ2-3; 9 positions agree with TRBD1. CDR3 in amino acids: CASKTPTGTGFSRGTQYF. The DNA of the CDR3 is TGTGCCAGCAAAACCCCAACCGGGACAGGGTTTTCGAGGGGGACGCAGTATTTT.